The T cell receptor beta chain described here comes from a study of human T cells and chemical hapten exposure. About the study: The scalp of each patient received a weekly diphenylcyclopropenone dose for the full roughly 25-week study. TCR yields per sample varied mostly from small pooled library volume differences.

TCRdb reprocessed the RACE reads via MiXCR and lists one record per CDR3 protein. The data contain 270,000 or so distinct CDR3 sequences, around 7% of them seen just once; the ten biggest clones take up more than 0.95%. Study-level results: Alopecia affecting every donor means their immune response may not match healthy people's. Clustering by CDR3 similarity yielded significantly more large clusters from expanded TCRs than controls.

V shed 6 bases, J shed 0 bases, and the junction held 5 bases outside the gene matches. CDR3 size: 14 residues. Per the germline V gene, CDR1 is DFQATT and CDR2 is SNEGSKA (reference sequence). Comments on this clonotype: What it binds is unknown.

Time point indicated: pre-sensitization, week 0. Treatment of the sample: therapeutic diphenylcyclopropenone sensitization with weekly scalp DPC. This TCR came from a man between 18 and 35 years old with alopecia areata. Some clones in this sample may be carry-over from other donors' samples. Sequenced material: whole blood, taken in connection with sensitization to the hapten diphenylcyclopropenone (DPC). The chain employs TRBV20-1 and TRBJ2-3; 8 nucleotides match TRBD2. In nucleotides, the CDR3 is TGCAGTGCGAGTAGCGGGGCAAGCACAGATACGCAGTATTTT. Residues: CSASSGASTDTQYF.